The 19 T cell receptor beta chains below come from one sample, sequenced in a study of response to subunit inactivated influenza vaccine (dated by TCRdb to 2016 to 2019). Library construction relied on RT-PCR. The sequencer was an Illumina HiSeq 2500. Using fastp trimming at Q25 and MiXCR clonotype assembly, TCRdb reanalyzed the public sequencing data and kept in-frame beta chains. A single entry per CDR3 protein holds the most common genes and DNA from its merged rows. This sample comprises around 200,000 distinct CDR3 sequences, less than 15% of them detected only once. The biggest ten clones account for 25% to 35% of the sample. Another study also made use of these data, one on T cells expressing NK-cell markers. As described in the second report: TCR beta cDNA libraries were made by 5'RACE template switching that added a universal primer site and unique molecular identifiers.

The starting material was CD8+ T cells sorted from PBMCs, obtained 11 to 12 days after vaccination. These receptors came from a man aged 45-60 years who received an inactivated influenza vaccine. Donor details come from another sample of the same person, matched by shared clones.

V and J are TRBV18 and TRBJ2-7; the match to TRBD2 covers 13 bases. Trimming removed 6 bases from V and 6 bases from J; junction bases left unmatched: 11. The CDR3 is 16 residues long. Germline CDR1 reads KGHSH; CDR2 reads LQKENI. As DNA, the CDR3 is TGTGCCAGCTCCCTGACCGGACTAGCGGGAGACGTCGAGCAGTACTTC. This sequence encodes CASSLTGLAGDVEQYF. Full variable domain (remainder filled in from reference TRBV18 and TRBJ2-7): NAGVMQNPRHLVRRRGQEARLRCSPMKGHSHVYWYRQLPEEGLKFMVYLQKENIIDESGMPKERFSAEFPKEGPSILRIQQVVRGDSAAYFCASSLTGLAGDVEQYFGPGTRLTVT.

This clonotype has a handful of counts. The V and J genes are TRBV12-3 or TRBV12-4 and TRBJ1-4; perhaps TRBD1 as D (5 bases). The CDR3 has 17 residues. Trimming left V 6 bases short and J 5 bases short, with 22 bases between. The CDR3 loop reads CASSDDYTGAENEKLFF. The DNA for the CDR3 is TGTGCCAGCAGCGACGATTACACAGGAGCCGAAAATGAAAAACTGTTTTTT.

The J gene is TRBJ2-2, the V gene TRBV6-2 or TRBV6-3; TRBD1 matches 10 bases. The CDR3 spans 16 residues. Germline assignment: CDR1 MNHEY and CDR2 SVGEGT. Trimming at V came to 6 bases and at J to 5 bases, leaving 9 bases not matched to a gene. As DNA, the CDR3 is TGTGCCAGCAGCCCCCCGGGACAGGGGAAAACCGGGGAGCTGTTTTTT. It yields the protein CASSPPGQGKTGELFF.

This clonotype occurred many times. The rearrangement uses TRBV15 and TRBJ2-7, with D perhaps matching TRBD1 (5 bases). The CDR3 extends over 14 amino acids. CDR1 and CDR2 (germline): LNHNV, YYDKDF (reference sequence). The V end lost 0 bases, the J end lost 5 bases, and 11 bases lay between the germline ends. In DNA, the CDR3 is TGTGCCACCAGCAGAGAGCAGGGTTCGAACGAGCAGTACTTC. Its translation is CATSREQGSNEQYF.

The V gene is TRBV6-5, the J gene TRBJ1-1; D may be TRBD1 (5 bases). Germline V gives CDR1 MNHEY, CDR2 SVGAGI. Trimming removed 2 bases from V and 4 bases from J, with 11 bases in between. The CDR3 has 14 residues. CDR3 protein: CASSYLRGSTEAFF. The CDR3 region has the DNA TGTGCCAGCAGTTACCTTCGGGGGAGCACTGAAGCTTTCTTT.

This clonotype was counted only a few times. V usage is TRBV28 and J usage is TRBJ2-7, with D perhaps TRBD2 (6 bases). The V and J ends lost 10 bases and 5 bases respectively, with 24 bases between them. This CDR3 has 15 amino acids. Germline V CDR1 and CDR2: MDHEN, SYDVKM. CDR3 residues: CATQERLGRVHEQYF. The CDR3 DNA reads TGTGCCACCCAAGAACGACTAGGCCGGGTGCACGAGCAGTACTTC. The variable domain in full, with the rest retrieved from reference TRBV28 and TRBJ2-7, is DVKVTQSSRYLVKRTGEKVFLECVQDMDHENMFWYRQDPGLGLRLIYFSYDVKMKEKGDIPEGYSVSREKKERFSLILESASTNQTSMYLCATQERLGRVHEQYFGPGTRLTVT.

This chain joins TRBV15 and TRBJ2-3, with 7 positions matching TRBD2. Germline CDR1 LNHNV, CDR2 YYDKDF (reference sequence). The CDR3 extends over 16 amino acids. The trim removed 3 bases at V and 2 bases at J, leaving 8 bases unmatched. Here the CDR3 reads CATSSMAGVFTDTQYF. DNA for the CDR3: TGTGCCACCAGCAGTATGGCGGGAGTGTTCACAGATACGCAGTATTTT.

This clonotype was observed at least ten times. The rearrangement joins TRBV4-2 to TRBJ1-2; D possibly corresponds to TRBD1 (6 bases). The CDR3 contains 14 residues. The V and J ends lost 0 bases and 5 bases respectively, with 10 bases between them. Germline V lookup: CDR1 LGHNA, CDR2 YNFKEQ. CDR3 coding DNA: TGTGCCAGCAGCCAAGATAGCAGGGGATATGGCTACACCTTC. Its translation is CASSQDSRGYGYTF.

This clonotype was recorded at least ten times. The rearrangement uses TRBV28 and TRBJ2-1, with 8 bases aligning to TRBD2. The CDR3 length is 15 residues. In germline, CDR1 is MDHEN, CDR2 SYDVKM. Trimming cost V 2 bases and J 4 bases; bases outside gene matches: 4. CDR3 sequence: CASSLPGGAYNEQFF. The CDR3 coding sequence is TGTGCCAGCAGTTTACCGGGGGGGGCGTACAATGAGCAGTTCTTC.

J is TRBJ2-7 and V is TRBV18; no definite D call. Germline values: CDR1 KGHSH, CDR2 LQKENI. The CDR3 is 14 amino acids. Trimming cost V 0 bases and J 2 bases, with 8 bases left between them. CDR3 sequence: CASSPPDRPYEQYF. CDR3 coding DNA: TGTGCCAGCTCACCACCGGACCGACCCTACGAGCAGTACTTC.

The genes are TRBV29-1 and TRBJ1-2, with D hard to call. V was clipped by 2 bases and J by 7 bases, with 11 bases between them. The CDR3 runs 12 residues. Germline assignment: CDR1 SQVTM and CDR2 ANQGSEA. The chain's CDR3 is CSVELRDTGYTF. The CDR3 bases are TGCAGCGTTGAATTGAGGGATACTGGCTACACCTTC.

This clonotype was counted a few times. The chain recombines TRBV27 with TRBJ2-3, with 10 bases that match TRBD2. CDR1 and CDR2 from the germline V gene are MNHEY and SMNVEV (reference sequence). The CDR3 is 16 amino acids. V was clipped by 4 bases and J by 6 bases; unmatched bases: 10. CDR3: CASSSLAGDGVDTQYF. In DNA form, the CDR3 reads TGTGCCAGCAGTTCCCTAGCGGGAGATGGGGTGGATACGCAGTATTTT.

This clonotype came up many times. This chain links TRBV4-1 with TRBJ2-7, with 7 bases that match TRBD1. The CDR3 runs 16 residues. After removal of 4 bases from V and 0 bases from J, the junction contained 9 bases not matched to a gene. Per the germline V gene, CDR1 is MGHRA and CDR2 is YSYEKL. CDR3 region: CASSPYHRDSSYEQYF. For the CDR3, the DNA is TGCGCCAGCAGCCCTTACCACCGGGACAGCTCCTACGAGCAGTACTTC.

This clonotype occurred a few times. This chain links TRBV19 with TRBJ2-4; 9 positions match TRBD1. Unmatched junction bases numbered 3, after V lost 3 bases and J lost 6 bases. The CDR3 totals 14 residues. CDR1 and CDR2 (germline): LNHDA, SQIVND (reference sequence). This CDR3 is CASSIGTGRNIQYF. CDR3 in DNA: TGTGCCAGTAGTATCGGGACAGGGCGAAACATTCAGTACTTC.

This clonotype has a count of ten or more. The CDR3 spells CASSTGDTQYF. The CDR3 DNA sequence: TGTGCCAGCAGTACGGGAGATACGCAGTATTTT. The J gene is TRBJ2-3, the V gene TRBV6-5; D unclear. Germline CDR1 MNHEY, CDR2 SVGAGI. V gave up 5 bases and J gave up 5 bases, with 5 bases separating them. The CDR3 length is 11 residues.

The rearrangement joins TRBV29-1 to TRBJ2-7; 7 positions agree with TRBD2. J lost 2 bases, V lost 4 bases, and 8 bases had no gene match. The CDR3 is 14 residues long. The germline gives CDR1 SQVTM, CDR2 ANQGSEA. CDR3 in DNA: TGCAGCGTTGGAAGTGGGAGGGTCCCCTACGAGCAGTACTTC. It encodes CSVGSGRVPYEQYF.

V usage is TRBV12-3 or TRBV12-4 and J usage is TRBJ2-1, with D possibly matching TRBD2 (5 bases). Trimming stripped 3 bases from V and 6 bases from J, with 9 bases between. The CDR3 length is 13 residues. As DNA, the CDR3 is TGTGCCAGCAGTTTCCGCGGGTTCAATGAGCAGTTCTTC. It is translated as CASSFRGFNEQFF.

The CDR3 sequence: CASSWIRGYEQYF. CDR3 coding DNA: TGTGCCAGCAGTTGGATCAGGGGCTACGAGCAGTACTTC. This chain joins TRBV28 and TRBJ2-7; D might be TRBD1 (6 bases). V was cut by 4 bases and J by 3 bases, with 10 bases left in between. Germline V gene sequence: CDR1 MDHEN, CDR2 SYDVKM. This CDR3 is built from 13 residues. The whole variable domain, filled in from reference TRBV28 and TRBJ2-7, reads DVKVTQSSRYLVKRTGEKVFLECVQDMDHENMFWYRQDPGLGLRLIYFSYDVKMKEKGDIPEGYSVSREKKERFSLILESASTNQTSMYLCASSWIRGYEQYFGPGTRLTVT.

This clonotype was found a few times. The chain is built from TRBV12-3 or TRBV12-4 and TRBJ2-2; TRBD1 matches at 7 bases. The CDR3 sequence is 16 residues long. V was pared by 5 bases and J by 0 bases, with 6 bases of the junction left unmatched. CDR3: CASSGTVSSNTGELFF. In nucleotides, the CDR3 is TGTGCCAGCAGTGGGACAGTTTCTTCGAACACCGGGGAGCTGTTTTTT.